This is a list of T cell receptor beta chains from one sample in a study of siplizumab effects on memory and regulatory T cells. The repertoire was sequenced with immunoSEQ multiplex PCR; TCRdb's copy has only in-frame clones and lacks some. This sample has 90,000 to 120,000 clones, with about 90% found just once. Sequenced: Tregs sorted from blood. The receptors shown here come from a human donor in good health. Both conserved end residues are part of each CDR3. A D gene is named only where the DNA matches it firmly. The size of a clone is reported for some rows only, either as once, few or many, or as a class for expanded clones.

D,J,V,size,CDR3,DNA
TRBD2,TRBJ2-1,TRBV7-9,.,CASSLVPGRGYNEQFF,TGTGCCAGCAGCTTAGTCCCAGGGAGGGGCTACAATGAGCAGTTCTTC
.,TRBJ2-2,TRBV2,once,CASRNSGNTGELFF,TGTGCCAGCAGGAATAGCGGGAACACCGGGGAGCTGTTTTTT
.,TRBJ1-1,TRBV7-2,.,CASSRTGPEAFF,TGTGCCAGCAGCAGAACAGGGCCTGAAGCTTTCTTT
.,TRBJ2-1,TRBV5-4,.,CASSQTSGNEQFF,TGTGCCAGCAGCCAAACGTCTGGGAATGAGCAGTTCTTC
TRBD2,TRBJ2-5,TRBV6-5,.,CASSRLATKETQYF,TGTGCCAGCAGCCGACTAGCGACGAAAGAGACCCAGTACTTC
TRBD1,TRBJ2-2,TRBV28,.,CASFRTGRSGELFF,TGTGCCAGCTTTCGGACAGGAAGGTCCGGGGAGCTGTTTTTT
.,TRBJ1-2,TRBV5-6,.,CASSFDSRGYTF,TGTGCCAGCAGCTTTGACTCCAGGGGCTACACCTTC
TRBD2,TRBJ2-1,TRBV5-1,.,CASSLLASGQSYNEQFF,TGCGCCAGCAGCTTGTTGGCTAGCGGACAATCCTACAATGAGCAGTTCTTC
.,TRBJ1-4,TRBV15,.,CATSRGEKLFF,TGTGCCACCAGCAGAGGTGAAAAACTGTTTTTT
TRBD1,TRBJ1-3,TRBV6-1,.,CASRLTGGRLNTIYF,TGTGCCAGCAGACTGACAGGGGGCCGGTTAAACACCATATATTTT
.,TRBJ1-2,TRBV29-1,.,CSVGLGTADGYTF,TGCAGCGTTGGACTAGGGACCGCAGATGGCTACACCTTC
.,TRBJ1-3,TRBV19,.,CASSLGNTIYF,TGTGCCAGTAGTCTAGGAAACACCATATATTTT
.,TRBJ1-3,TRBV19,.,CASSEWTLFTGNTIYF,TGTGCCAGTAGTGAATGGACTCTTTTTACTGGAAACACCATATATTTT
TRBD1,TRBJ2-3,TRBV5-1,.,CASSLEGQGAYF,TGCGCCAGCAGCTTGGAGGGACAGGGGGCGTATTTT
TRBD2,TRBJ2-1,TRBV10-3,.,CAIRGTSGYNEQFF,TGTGCCATCAGGGGGACTAGCGGATACAATGAGCAGTTCTTC
TRBD1,TRBJ1-2,TRBV25-1,.,CASSARQGRESGYTF,TGTGCCAGCAGTGCCCGACAGGGGAGGGAGTCTGGCTACACCTTC
.,TRBJ2-2,TRBV7-2,.,CASSLVQFTGELFF,TGTGCCAGCAGCTTAGTACAGTTCACCGGGGAGCTGTTTTTT
.,TRBJ1-5,TRBV6-6,.,CASSHGRIQPQHF,TGTGCCAGCAGTCACGGACGGATTCAGCCCCAGCATTTT
.,TRBJ2-4,TRBV19,.,CASSSRDTLAKNIQYF,TGTGCCAGTAGTTCCCGGGACACACTTGCCAAAAACATTCAGTACTTC
.,TRBJ1-2,TRBV20-1,once,CSVRTNYGYTF,TGCAGTGTACGGACTAACTATGGCTACACCTTC
.,TRBJ2-2,TRBV7-3,few,CASSLKGGITGELFF,TGTGCCAGCAGCTTAAAAGGGGGGATTACCGGGGAGCTGTTTTTT
.,TRBJ1-1,TRBV27,.,CASSPGGGSTEAFF,TGTGCCAGCTCACCCGGGGGAGGGAGCACTGAAGCTTTCTTT
.,TRBJ2-3,TRBV7-8,.,CASSPIAEATDTQYF,TGTGCCAGCAGTCCCATAGCGGAAGCTACAGATACGCAGTATTTT
.,TRBJ2-7,TRBV6-1,once,CASSEALYGPILRDEQYF,TGTGCCAGCAGTGAAGCGCTTTATGGTCCGATTCTCCGGGACGAGCAGTACTTC
TRBD2,TRBJ2-7,TRBV5-1,.,CASGNLLAGRSYEQYF,TGCGCCAGCGGCAACCTACTAGCGGGGCGTTCCTACGAGCAGTACTTC
TRBD2,TRBJ2-1,TRBV10-1,.,CASSGSPREASYNEQFF,TGCGCCAGCAGTGGGAGTCCCCGGGAGGCCTCATACAATGAGCAGTTCTTC
TRBD1,TRBJ1-1,TRBV6-5,.,CASSWTGRLEAFF,TGTGCCAGCAGTTGGACAGGACGCTTAGAAGCTTTCTTT
TRBD1,TRBJ2-7,TRBV6-5,.,CASSYWTGFEQYF,TGTGCCAGCAGTTACTGGACAGGCTTCGAGCAGTACTTC
.,TRBJ1-2,TRBV6-4,once,CASSDLAGGGYTF,TGTGCCAGCAGTGACTTAGCTGGTGGTGGCTACACCTTC
TRBD1,TRBJ1-5,TRBV19,.,CASSTYLGQGVGQPQHF,TGTGCCAGTAGTACCTACCTGGGACAGGGTGTAGGTCAGCCCCAGCATTTT
TRBD2,TRBJ2-1,TRBV5-6,.,CASSPTSGARSYNEQFF,TGTGCCAGCAGCCCGACTAGCGGGGCCCGCTCCTACAATGAGCAGTTCTTC
TRBD1,TRBJ2-3,TRBV5-1,.,CASSQGASDTQYF,TGCGCCAGCAGTCAGGGGGCGTCAGATACGCAGTATTTT
TRBD1,TRBJ1-1,TRBV10-3,.,CATTWTGKTEAFF,TGTGCCACGACCTGGACAGGGAAGACTGAAGCTTTCTTT
.,TRBJ2-2,TRBV5-1,.,CASSLNSGELFF,TGCGCCAGCAGCTTGAATTCCGGGGAGCTGTTTTTT
TRBD2,TRBJ2-1,TRBV12-5,once,CASGLALAGPHSNEQFF,TGTGCTAGTGGTTTGGCCTTAGCGGGACCACACAGCAATGAGCAGTTCTTC
TRBD1,TRBJ1-1,TRBV18,.,CASSQTGAPLGAFF,TGTGCCAGCTCACAAACAGGGGCGCCTTTGGGGGCTTTCTTT
.,TRBJ1-4,TRBV5-1,.,CASSFRGSANEKLFF,TGCGCCAGCAGCTTCAGGGGCTCGGCTAATGAAAAACTGTTTTTT
TRBD1,TRBJ1-4,TRBV4-1,.,CASSPRRAGGSEKLFF,TGCGCCAGCAGCCCCCGTAGGGCAGGGGGTAGTGAAAAACTGTTTTTT
.,TRBJ1-1,TRBV7-9,.,CASSLEVGSAFF,TGTGCCAGCAGCTTAGAGGTGGGTAGCGCTTTCTTT
.,TRBJ2-7,TRBV6-5,.,CATRRVYEQYF,TGTGCCACGCGACGGGTATACGAGCAGTACTTC
TRBD1,TRBJ1-1,TRBV18,.,CASSGQGAETEAFF,TGTGCCAGCTCGGGACAGGGGGCAGAGACTGAAGCTTTCTTT
TRBD2,TRBJ2-5,TRBV18,.,CASSTSGRASPETQYF,TGTGCCAGCTCAACTAGCGGGAGGGCTAGTCCGGAGACCCAGTACTTC
.,TRBJ2-1,TRBV6-5,.,CASRRLTNNEQFF,TGTGCCAGCAGGAGACTGACCAACAATGAGCAGTTCTTC
.,TRBJ2-2,TRBV30,once,CAWSRTRVTGELFF,TGTGCCTGGAGTAGAACCAGGGTAACCGGGGAGCTGTTTTTT
.,TRBJ1-5,TRBV28,once,CASSPPGRRDPQHF,TGTGCCAGCAGTCCACCGGGACGTCGGGATCCCCAGCATTTT
.,TRBJ1-6,TRBV5-1,once,CASSLQESKGSPLHF,TGCGCCAGCAGCTTACAGGAGTCCAAGGGGTCACCCCTCCACTTT
TRBD1,TRBJ2-5,TRBV10-3,.,CATGDQGTVRQETQYF,TGTGCCACCGGAGACCAAGGGACAGTGAGACAAGAGACCCAGTACTTC
.,TRBJ2-7,TRBV6-5,.,CASSYSYRDNSYEQYF,TGTGCCAGCAGTTACTCGTATCGGGACAACTCCTACGAGCAGTACTTC
.,TRBJ1-4,TRBV15,.,CATSRPESWGRGEKLFF,TGTGCCACCAGCAGACCCGAAAGCTGGGGTCGGGGAGAAAAACTGTTTTTT
TRBD2,TRBJ2-7,TRBV7-9,.,CASSSGLAIYEQYF,TGTGCCAGCAGCTCGGGACTAGCTATCTACGAGCAGTACTTC
TRBD1,TRBJ1-2,TRBV27,.,CASTRQGAEGGYTF,TGTGCCAGCACCCGCCAGGGGGCAGAGGGGGGCTACACCTTC
.,TRBJ1-2,TRBV15,.,CATSSTLSRGRNYGYTF,TGTGCCACCAGCAGTACTCTCTCCCGGGGGAGGAACTATGGCTACACCTTC
TRBD1,TRBJ2-7,TRBV5-1,once,CASSRGQGLYEQYF,TGCGCCAGCAGCCGCGGACAGGGACTCTACGAGCAGTACTTC
.,TRBJ1-2,TRBV19,.,CASFRRAISLTVPRDGYTF,TGTGCCAGCTTTCGAAGGGCCATTTCCCTGACTGTACCCCGGGATGGCTACACCTTC
.,TRBJ2-2,TRBV18,.,CASSPLVGGTGELFF,TGTGCCAGCTCACCACTAGTAGGAGGGACCGGGGAGCTGTTTTTT
TRBD2,TRBJ2-3,TRBV6-4,.,CASKCQREGKADTQYF,TGTGCCAGCAAGTGCCAGCGGGAAGGTAAGGCAGATACGCAGTATTTT
.,TRBJ1-5,TRBV30,.,CAWSVPTGDLSNQPQHF,TGTGCCTGGAGTGTACCCACCGGGGACCTTAGCAATCAGCCCCAGCATTTT
.,TRBJ1-1,TRBV4-1,once,CASSRTGLNTEAFF,TGCGCCAGCAGCCGAACAGGGCTGAACACTGAAGCTTTCTTT
.,TRBJ2-7,TRBV5-4,.,CASSLSLGAGEQYF,TGTGCCAGCAGCTTGAGTCTTGGTGCGGGCGAGCAGTACTTC